What follows describes a single T cell receptor beta chain. Its target is unknown. One end of the junction is discordant with germline, which a read error may explain. This sample was taken from a study of graft-versus-host responses after intestinal transplantation. TCRdb keeps only in-frame clones here, not all; method: immunoSEQ multiplex PCR. The repertoire holds over 80,000 clones, around 90% seen once, with around 0.38% in the top ten. Points from the study as a whole: Recipient marrow showed GvH clones, some seen first in ileum or blood.

CDR1 and CDR2 (germline): SEHNR, FQNEAQ (reference sequence). The CDR3 extends over 15 amino acids. The genes are TRBV7-9 and TRBJ1-2; 12 bases match TRBD1. This TCR came from a human donor who was the organ donor for an intestinal transplant. The sample consisted of unstimulated CD8+ T cells sorted from spleen or lymph node cells, taken before transplant. CDR3 in DNA: TGTGCCAGCAGCTTAGGGGACAGGGGGCACTATGGCCACACCTTC. Translated: CASSLGDRGHYGHTF. Complete variable domain (other parts from reference TRBV7-9 and TRBJ1-2): DTGVSQNPRHKITKRGQNVTFRCDPISEHNRLYWYRQTLGQGPEFLTYFQNEAQLEKSRLLSDRFSAERPKGSFSTLEIQRTEQGDSAMYLCASSLGDRGHYGHTFGSGTRLTVV.